This T cell receptor (beta chain) was profiled in a study of regulatory T cells in long-lasting Graves disease. Building the TCR beta libraries relied on iRepertoire HTBI primers, and CDR3 regions underwent Arm-PCR. TCRdb reprocessed the multiplex PCR reads via MiXCR and lists one record per CDR3 protein. The repertoire consists of under 800,000 distinct CDR3 sequences, with around 17% occurring once and the leading ten covering around 18%. This clonotype was recorded many times. Documented time point: newly diagnosed GD, antithyroid drugs for less than 3 months. The TCR library used RNA extracted from PBMCs. These records were also assigned to another study, of T cells in Graves' hyperthyroidism and ophthalmopathy.

The origin of this receptor is a woman in her 30s with Graves disease. This specimen was peripheral blood mononuclear cells (PBMCs), taken at new diagnosis, from a patient treated with antithyroid drugs.

The CDR3 loop is CASSPGTGDEKLFF. The CDR3 nucleotides read TGTGCCAGCAGTCCCGGGACAGGGGATGAAAAACTGTTTTTT. The chain combines TRBV6-1 with TRBJ1-4, with 10 bases fitting TRBD1. The CDR3 runs 14 residues. Germline lookup yields CDR1 MNHNS and CDR2 SASEGT. J was trimmed by 6 bases and V by 5 bases; bases with no gene match: 3.